A selection of T cell receptor beta chains follows, all from one sample in a study of cytomegalovirus exposure and HLA in healthy donors. Sequencing was performed with immunoSEQ multiplex PCR; in TCRdb, only in-frame clones are kept and a portion is missing. The sample has 50,000 to 60,000 clones; more than 60% are singletons. The material sequenced was PBMCs. Every receptor here comes from a middle-aged woman in good health and CMV-seropositive. CDR3s include the opening cysteine and the closing phenylalanine or tryptophan. The D gene is left open where the match is weak. Clone size, where shown, is once, few, many, or a class for clones that have expanded.

J: TRBJ1-1
D: .
size: .
V: TRBV5-1
DNA: TGCGCCAGCAGCGGGGGGGCATTAGGGGTCACTGAAGCTTTCTTT
CDR3: CASSGGALGVTEAFF

J: TRBJ2-1
D: TRBD2
size: .
V: TRBV6-5
DNA: TGTGCCAGCAACCCATCGGGGGGTATGCAGTTCTTC
CDR3: CASNPSGGMQFF

J: TRBJ2-1
D: .
size: few
V: TRBV28
DNA: TGTGCCAGCAGTCCTCTGACAGGACACCGGGGTGAGCAGTTCTTC
CDR3: CASSPLTGHRGEQFF

J: TRBJ2-5
D: .
size: once
V: TRBV18
DNA: TGTGCCAGCTCAGGACAAGAAGACCAGTACTTC
CDR3: CASSGQEDQYF

J: TRBJ1-2
D: .
size: .
V: TRBV29-1
DNA: TGCAGCGTTGGGTTGAACACGGCGAACGGGGGCTACACCTTC
CDR3: CSVGLNTANGGYTF

J: TRBJ1-1
D: .
size: .
V: TRBV30
DNA: TGTGCCTGGAGCCTACCCCTAGTGACAGGGAACACTGAAGCTTTCTTT
CDR3: CAWSLPLVTGNTEAFF

J: TRBJ2-3
D: .
size: .
V: TRBV6-5
DNA: TGTGCCAGCAGTTACGGAGGGGGCGGCACAGATACGCAGTATTTT
CDR3: CASSYGGGGTDTQYF

J: TRBJ1-1
D: .
size: .
V: TRBV27
DNA: TGTGCCAGCAGTTCCAGGGAAGGCTATGAAGCTTTCTTT
CDR3: CASSSREGYEAFF

J: TRBJ2-5
D: TRBD2
size: .
V: TRBV29-1
DNA: TGCAGCGTTGGGCTAGCGGGTGGCGAGACCCAGTACTTC
CDR3: CSVGLAGGETQYF

J: TRBJ2-1
D: TRBD2
size: .
V: TRBV4-3
DNA: TGCGCCAGCAGCCAAGATATAGCGGGGGGCCCCTACAATGAGCAGTTCTTC
CDR3: CASSQDIAGGPYNEQFF

J: TRBJ2-2
D: TRBD1
size: .
V: TRBV9
DNA: TGTGCCAGCAGCGCAGCGACAGGGGCGTCCGGGGAGCTGTTTTTT
CDR3: CASSAATGASGELFF

J: TRBJ2-7
D: TRBD2
size: few
V: TRBV5-4
DNA: TGTGCCAGCAGCCCCCGGGGGGGTGCCTCCTACGAGCAGTACTTC
CDR3: CASSPRGGASYEQYF

J: TRBJ2-7
D: .
size: .
V: TRBV10-1
DNA: TGCGCCAGCAGTGAGTCGGGAAGGGGGTACGAGCAGTACTTC
CDR3: CASSESGRGYEQYF

J: TRBJ2-5
D: TRBD1
size: .
V: TRBV5-1
DNA: TGCGCCAGCAGGTCGTCCGGGACAGGGGTAGAGACCCAGTACTTC
CDR3: CASRSSGTGVETQYF

J: TRBJ1-5
D: TRBD1
size: .
V: TRBV5-1
DNA: TGCGCCAGCAGCTTGGGGGGACAGGGATCGAATCAGCCCCAGCATTTT
CDR3: CASSLGGQGSNQPQHF

J: TRBJ2-3
D: .
size: .
V: TRBV7-9
DNA: TGTGCCAGCCAAGCTTCCGTCGAGGCCGATACGCAGTATTTT
CDR3: CASQASVEADTQYF

J: TRBJ1-1
D: .
size: .
V: TRBV18
DNA: TGTGCCAGCTCACCCGGCCGGGTCACTGAAGCTTTCTTT
CDR3: CASSPGRVTEAFF

J: TRBJ2-7
D: TRBD1
size: .
V: TRBV10-3
DNA: TGTGCCATCAGTGCTGGACAGGGGTCCTACGAGCAGTACTTC
CDR3: CAISAGQGSYEQYF

J: TRBJ2-1
D: TRBD2
size: .
V: TRBV29-1
DNA: TGCAGCGTTGGGCCAGCGGGGGGGCCAAATGAGCAGTTCTTC
CDR3: CSVGPAGGPNEQFF

J: TRBJ2-7
D: .
size: once
V: TRBV19
DNA: TGTGCTACCCGAAGTCTTTTTGGCAGGGGATCCTACGAGCAGTACTTC
CDR3: CATRSLFGRGSYEQYF

J: TRBJ2-3
D: .
size: .
V: TRBV28
DNA: TGTGCCAGCAGTTTTGAAAGCGGAACCACAGATACGCAGTATTTT
CDR3: CASSFESGTTDTQYF

J: TRBJ1-5
D: .
size: .
V: TRBV6-1
DNA: TGTGCCAGCAGTCAAATGGACAGTAATCAGCCCCAGCATTTT
CDR3: CASSQMDSNQPQHF

J: TRBJ2-5
D: TRBD2
size: .
V: TRBV5-5
DNA: TGTGCCAGCAGCTTTAGACTAGCCCAAGGGACCCAGTACTTC
CDR3: CASSFRLAQGTQYF

J: TRBJ2-6
D: .
size: .
V: TRBV9
DNA: TGTGCCAGCAGCGTAGGGACAGCGCTCTCTGGGGCCAACGTCCTGACTTTC
CDR3: CASSVGTALSGANVLTF

J: TRBJ1-4
D: .
size: .
V: TRBV13
DNA: TGTGCCAGCAGCGCACTCAGGGATTCAAAACTGTTTTTT
CDR3: CASSALRDSKLFF

J: TRBJ2-7
D: .
size: once
V: TRBV6-1
DNA: TGTGCCACTAACAGGGCCAACGAGCAGTACTTC
CDR3: CATNRANEQYF

J: TRBJ2-3
D: .
size: once
V: TRBV9
DNA: TGTGCCAGCAGCGTTCAAAGGGGGTCAGATACGCAGTATTTT
CDR3: CASSVQRGSDTQYF

J: TRBJ1-1
D: .
size: .
V: TRBV6-6
DNA: TGTGCCAGCAGTCCCCGGACAGCGAACACTGAAGCTTTCTTT
CDR3: CASSPRTANTEAFF

J: TRBJ2-7
D: .
size: .
V: TRBV6-1
DNA: TGTGCCAGCAGAGTAGCCCTCGGGGAGCAGTACTTC
CDR3: CASRVALGEQYF

J: TRBJ1-6
D: .
size: .
V: TRBV4-3
DNA: TGCGCCAGCAGCCAAAACAGGGTGCGGAATTCACCCCTCCACTTT
CDR3: CASSQNRVRNSPLHF

J: TRBJ1-6
D: TRBD1
size: once
V: TRBV4-2
DNA: TGTGCCACCTGCCAGGGGACAGATAATTCACCCCTCCACTTT
CDR3: CATCQGTDNSPLHF

J: TRBJ2-5
D: TRBD2
size: once
V: TRBV28
DNA: TGTGCCACGGGGACTAGCGGCTCCCAAGAGACCCAGTACTTC
CDR3: CATGTSGSQETQYF

J: TRBJ1-1
D: TRBD1
size: .
V: TRBV19
DNA: TGTGCCAGCGCGACAGGGGGCCCTATTAACACTGAAGCTTTCTTT
CDR3: CASATGGPINTEAFF

J: TRBJ1-4
D: TRBD1
size: .
V: TRBV4-2
DNA: TGTGCCAGCAGCCAACGTCGACAGGGAGCTAATGAAAAACTGTTTTTT
CDR3: CASSQRRQGANEKLFF

J: TRBJ1-1
D: TRBD1
size: .
V: TRBV19
DNA: TGTGCCAGTACCCTCCCGGGGACAGCCACTGAAGCTTTCTTT
CDR3: CASTLPGTATEAFF

J: TRBJ1-2
D: TRBD1
size: .
V: TRBV27
DNA: TGTGCCAGCAGGGATCTGGGGACAGGGAATGGCTACACCTTC
CDR3: CASRDLGTGNGYTF

J: TRBJ1-5
D: TRBD1
size: .
V: TRBV6-1
DNA: TGTGCCAGCAGTGAAGCTGGGGACAGCCGTAAGGATCAGCCCCAGCATTTT
CDR3: CASSEAGDSRKDQPQHF

J: TRBJ2-1
D: .
size: few
V: TRBV5-4
DNA: TGTGCCAGCAGCTTGTGGGGGGGGCTAAATGAGCAGTTCTTC
CDR3: CASSLWGGLNEQFF

J: TRBJ1-2
D: .
size: .
V: TRBV9
DNA: TGTGCCAGCAGCTCTATGGGGGCCTACTATGGCTACACCTTC
CDR3: CASSSMGAYYGYTF

J: TRBJ1-1
D: TRBD1
size: .
V: TRBV29-1
DNA: TGCAGCGGAGGGACAGCCCGGTCTTTGGCTTTCTTT
CDR3: CSGGTARSLAFF

J: TRBJ1-1
D: .
size: .
V: TRBV19
DNA: TGTGCCAGTAGCACCTGGACAACGAACACTGAAGCTTTCTTT
CDR3: CASSTWTTNTEAFF

J: TRBJ1-2
D: .
size: .
V: TRBV6-1
DNA: TGTGCCAGCAGTGAAGCGCGGTACAATGGCTACACCTTC
CDR3: CASSEARYNGYTF

J: TRBJ1-4
D: .
size: .
V: TRBV7-9
DNA: TGTGCCAGCAGCTCTTCGGACAGCCTGAATGAAAAACTGTTTTTT
CDR3: CASSSSDSLNEKLFF

J: TRBJ1-1
D: .
size: .
V: TRBV29-1
DNA: TGCAGCGTTGATGGACCCACGGGGGGGGCCGGCACTGAAGCTTTCTTT
CDR3: CSVDGPTGGAGTEAFF

J: TRBJ2-3
D: TRBD2
size: .
V: TRBV4-2
DNA: TGTGCCAGCAGCCAAGAGGTTGGCGGGGGGATCACAGATACGCAGTATTTT
CDR3: CASSQEVGGGITDTQYF

J: TRBJ2-3
D: .
size: .
V: TRBV30
DNA: TGTGCCTGGGGGGCCCCGACGCAGTATTTT
CDR3: CAWGAPTQYF

J: TRBJ2-6
D: .
size: .
V: TRBV29-1
DNA: TGCAGCGTTGTCAACTCTGGGGCCAACGTCCTGACTTTC
CDR3: CSVVNSGANVLTF

J: TRBJ1-2
D: TRBD1
size: .
V: TRBV15
DNA: TGTGCCACCAGCAGGGCCGGGACAGGGTCCGGCTACACCTTC
CDR3: CATSRAGTGSGYTF

J: TRBJ1-1
D: .
size: .
V: TRBV7-3
DNA: TGTGCCAGCAGCTTAAAAACAGATGGTAGGTCTGAAGCTTTCTTT
CDR3: CASSLKTDGRSEAFF

J: TRBJ1-3
D: .
size: .
V: TRBV6-1
DNA: TGTGCCAGCACTTCCTCGGGGTCTGGAAACACCATATATTTT
CDR3: CASTSSGSGNTIYF

J: TRBJ1-2
D: .
size: few
V: TRBV9
DNA: TGTGCCAGCAGCGTAGACCCAGACAGAAACTATGGCTACACCTTC
CDR3: CASSVDPDRNYGYTF

J: TRBJ1-4
D: TRBD1
size: .
V: TRBV5-4
DNA: TGTGCCAGCAGCTCCCGGACAGGGGGCGTGTTTGAAAAACTGTTTTTT
CDR3: CASSSRTGGVFEKLFF

J: TRBJ2-1
D: TRBD1
size: .
V: TRBV4-2
DNA: TGTGCCAGCAGCCAGGGGACAGGGGGTGTTGAGCAGTTCTTC
CDR3: CASSQGTGGVEQFF

J: TRBJ2-6
D: .
size: few
V: TRBV6-5
DNA: TGTGCCAGCAGCGAGTACTCTGGGGCCAACGTCCTGACTTTC
CDR3: CASSEYSGANVLTF

J: TRBJ2-3
D: TRBD1
size: few
V: TRBV28
DNA: TGTGCCAGCAGTCCCGGGACAGGGGGCAAACGCTCGCAGTATTTT
CDR3: CASSPGTGGKRSQYF

J: TRBJ2-7
D: TRBD2
size: once
V: TRBV27
DNA: TGTGCCAGCAGTCGTTGGGGGGGGGCCTACGAGCAGTACTTC
CDR3: CASSRWGGAYEQYF

J: TRBJ1-1
D: .
size: few
V: TRBV6-1
DNA: TGTGCCAGCAGTCGCGAAGCGGGCACTGAAGCTTTCTTT
CDR3: CASSREAGTEAFF

J: TRBJ2-1
D: TRBD2
size: .
V: TRBV11-2
DNA: TGTGCCAGCAGCTTCGGGGGGGCGGTCGATGAGCAGTTCTTC
CDR3: CASSFGGAVDEQFF